This T cell receptor beta chain appears in the sequencing data of a study of early T cells in non-severe SARS-CoV-2 infection. Whole-study context: Sequenced material consisted of bulk RNA (from unsorted whole blood), and chains were unpaired. Study outcomes and limitations: Anti-spike CD8 responses were favored in VDJdb matching, and private and CD4 specificities were missed.

CDR3 length: 12 amino acids. Germline CDR1 reads KGHSH; CDR2 reads LQKENI. Trimming stripped 3 bases from V and 10 bases from J, with 10 bases between. Separate cDNA molecules each had unique molecular identifiers attached to them. TCRdb called the 5' RACE reads again in MiXCR, with one record for every CDR3 protein. Altogether some 45,000 distinct CDR3 sequences are present, 5% to 6.5% being singletons, with the ten largest covering about 8.3%. This clonotype was detected only a few times. Its target is not known. The chain couples TRBV18 to TRBJ2-1; D gene ambiguous. This TCR was sampled from an adult who was a healthcare worker with PCR-confirmed SARS-CoV-2 infection or an uninfected control (not recorded which). Here the sequenced sample was whole blood, taken at baseline. The CDR3: CASSPSTDEQFF. DNA for the CDR3: TGTGCCAGCTCACCTTCGACCGACGAGCAGTTCTTC. Combining the CDR3 with reference TRBV18 and TRBJ2-1 gives the whole variable domain NAGVMQNPRHLVRRRGQEARLRCSPMKGHSHVYWYRQLPEEGLKFMVYLQKENIIDESGMPKERFSAEFPKEGPSILRIQQVVRGDSAAYFCASSPSTDEQFFGPGTRLTVL.